This TCR beta chain was found in a study of cytomegalovirus exposure and HLA in healthy donors. General study results and limits: Roughly uniform depth of sequencing across donors was assumed in presence/absence analyses. Among the sequence variants, a highly shared cluster was likely an artifact of sequencing.

The J segment lost 1 base and the V segment lost 5 bases, leaving 9 bases of the junction unmatched. The CDR3 runs to 18 residues. Germline V gives CDR1 SGHRS, CDR2 YFSETQ. Use of 60 Vbeta and 13 Jbeta primers characterized the PCR. Produced via immunoSEQ multiplex PCR; TCRdb's table is partial and in-frame only. Of some 48,000 clones in the sample, about three quarters were seen once. Of note for this clone: Its antigen is not identified.

Sequences were obtained from PBMCs. V usage is TRBV5-1 and J usage is TRBJ2-6, with TRBD1 matching over 10 bases. This TCR came from a man younger than 45 in good health and CMV-seropositive. The CDR3 DNA reads TGCGCCAGCAGTGGGAGGGGACAGGGGACTTCTGGGGCCAACGTCCTGACTTTC. It specifies CASSGRGQGTSGANVLTF.